A single sample is the source of the 21 T cell receptor beta chains below, sequenced in a study of memory CD4+ T cells and cytomegalovirus serostatus (dated by TCRdb to between 2018 and 2021). Receptors were amplified or captured by the immunoSEQ multiplex PCR assay. As stored in TCRdb, this immuneACCESS dataset retains in-frame rearrangements with V and J assigned. A fraction of the clones does not appear; measured against another copy, unresolved V genes explain less than half of the discrepancy, and the remainder lacks a known reason. The table for this sample lists approximately 41,000 clones; 76% of them were counted only once. The ten biggest clones cover approximately 6.5% of the sample. A FACSAria II was used to sort memory CD4+ T cells, defined as single viable CD3+CD4+CD8-CD45RO+ cells. Input material: memory CD4+ T cells from blood. Receptor source: an adult in good health and CMV-seronegative.

The chain carries TRBV7-9 and TRBJ2-1; D uncertain. The CDR3 length is 15 residues. Per germline, CDR1 SEHNR and CDR2 FQNEAQ (reference sequence). The germline V and J ends were trimmed by 3 bases and 5 bases, with 14 bases remaining between them. DNA of the CDR3: TGTGCCAGCAGCTTCTTCCCGGGCCCCCACAATGAGCAGTTCTTC. Its translation is CASSFFPGPHNEQFF.

The V and J genes are TRBV19 and TRBJ2-3; 9 bases line up with TRBD1. The V and J ends lost 4 bases and 4 bases, in that order; junction bases with no gene match: 3. Germline V gives CDR1 LNHDA, CDR2 SQIVND (reference sequence). The length of the CDR3 is 14 residues. In DNA, the CDR3 is TGTGCCAGTAGTAGGGACAGGGCGGCAGATACGCAGTATTTT. Encoded protein: CASSRDRAADTQYF.

This clone occurred a few times. This chain links TRBV5-4 with TRBJ2-5; D assignment may be TRBD1 or TRBD2 (7 bases each). Trimming left V 3 bases short and J 5 bases short, with 17 bases between. The germline V gene has CDR1 SGHNT and CDR2 YYREEE (reference sequence). CDR3 length: 15 amino acids. This CDR3 is CASSSTLQGGETQYF. The DNA of the CDR3 is TGTGCCAGCAGCTCTACACTCCAGGGGGGGGAGACCCAGTACTTC.

V gene TRBV18 combines with J gene TRBJ1-3; weak D call: TRBD1 (5 bases). The V gene's germline CDR1 is KGHSH and CDR2 LQKENI. V shed 3 bases and J shed 0 bases, with 24 bases lying between them. CDR3 size: 20 residues. CDR3 nucleotide sequence: TGTGCCAGCTCACCGTCCCCACTTTCGACAGCCTTACACTCTGGAAACACCATATATTTT. Encoded protein: CASSPSPLSTALHSGNTIYF. Supplemented by reference TRBV18 and TRBJ1-3, the full variable domain reads NAGVMQNPRHLVRRRGQEARLRCSPMKGHSHVYWYRQLPEEGLKFMVYLQKENIIDESGMPKERFSAEFPKEGPSILRIQQVVRGDSAAYFCASSPSPLSTALHSGNTIYFGEGSWLTVV.

The V gene is TRBV5-1, the J gene TRBJ1-1; D is unresolved. The length of the CDR3 is 16 residues. Trimming stripped 0 bases from V and 1 base from J, with 13 bases between. Per the germline V gene, CDR1 is SGHRS and CDR2 is YFSETQ. The CDR3 here is CASSLGDGRSNTEAFF. In DNA form, the CDR3 reads TGCGCCAGCAGCTTGGGCGACGGACGGTCGAACACTGAAGCTTTCTTT.

The rearrangement links TRBV19 to TRBJ2-3, with D possibly matching TRBD1 (6 bases). Trimming removed 5 bases from V and 0 bases from J, with 12 bases in between. Germline-derived CDR1 and CDR2 are LNHDA and SQIVND (reference sequence). CDR3 size: 15 residues. Here the CDR3 DNA reads TGTGCCAGTAGTGACCCCAGGGGAAGCACAGATACGCAGTATTTT. Its protein is CASSDPRGSTDTQYF.

V usage is TRBV28 and J usage is TRBJ1-5; D unresolved. CDR3 length: 18 residues. V was cut by 3 bases and J by 1 base, with 19 bases left in between. CDR1 MDHEN and CDR2 SYDVKM come from the germline V gene. The CDR3 here is CASSFPLQIGGSNQPQHF. In nucleotides, the CDR3 is TGTGCCAGCAGTTTTCCCCTTCAGATAGGAGGCAGCAATCAGCCCCAGCATTTT.

V is TRBV30 and J is TRBJ2-7; perhaps TRBD2 as D (6 bases). Trimming took off 0 bases at V and 2 bases at J, with 14 bases between the two ends. The CDR3 has 15 amino acids. Germline CDR1 is GTSNPN and CDR2 is SVGIG (reference sequence). This chain's CDR3 is CAWSVGTEATYEQYF. In DNA form, the CDR3 reads TGTGCCTGGAGTGTGGGGACTGAAGCCACCTACGAGCAGTACTTC.

V usage is TRBV30 and J usage is TRBJ2-5; tentative D call: TRBD1 (5 bases). The J call could be wrong; TRBJ2-7 is a better fit for the DNA end. CDR3 size: 11 residues. Germline CDR1 is GTSNPN and CDR2 is SVGIG (reference sequence). The DNA for the CDR3 is TGTGCCTGGAGTGCACAGGTCGAGCAGTACTTC. Protein sequence: CAWSAQVEQYF.

The chain joins TRBV28 to TRBJ1-2; 8 positions agree with TRBD1. V trimming: 4 bases; J trimming: 4 bases; junction bases outside the gene matches: 2. The CDR3 covers 13 residues. The germline V gene encodes CDR1 MDHEN and CDR2 SYDVKM. Here the CDR3 reads CASSSGGLYGYTF. Here the CDR3 DNA reads TGTGCCAGCAGTTCAGGGGGCCTCTATGGCTACACCTTC.

This clone occurred once. The chain employs TRBV6-5 and TRBJ1-5; D possibly corresponds to TRBD1 (5 bases). The CDR3 length is 14 residues. Trimming cost V 6 bases and J 7 bases, with 16 bases left between them. Germline lookup yields CDR1 MNHEY and CDR2 SVGAGI. The chain's CDR3 is CASSQGSGYQPQHF. In nucleotides, the CDR3 is TGTGCCAGCAGCCAGGGCTCCGGGTACCAGCCCCAGCATTTT.

The chain has TRBV5-1 and TRBJ2-7; tentatively, D is TRBD1 or TRBD2 (8 bases each). With 3 bases removed from V and 6 bases from J, the gap between germline ends came to 19 bases. The CDR3 totals 15 residues. The germline CDR1 and CDR2 sequences are SGHRS and YFSETQ. CDR3 protein: CASSSGQGGGSEQYF. For the CDR3, the DNA is TGCGCCAGCAGCTCCGGACAGGGCGGGGGGAGCGAGCAGTACTTC.

In this sample, this clone turned up a few times. V gene TRBV2 combines with J gene TRBJ1-2; 9 bases agree with TRBD1. The J segment lost 10 bases and the V segment lost 6 bases, leaving 6 bases of the junction unmatched. Germline CDR1 is SNHLY and CDR2 is FYNNEI. The CDR3 contains 12 residues. The CDR3 here is CASRDRGRSYTF. CDR3 nucleotide sequence: TGTGCCAGCAGGGACAGGGGAAGGTCCTACACCTTC.

V usage is TRBV11-2 and J usage is TRBJ2-2; 11 bases are shared with TRBD2. The length of the CDR3 is 19 residues. The germline V gene has CDR1 SGHAT and CDR2 FQNNGV. V dropped 4 bases and J dropped 2; count of bases not matched to a gene: 12. The CDR3 region has the DNA TGTGCCAGCAGCTCCCTCGGGACTAGCGGAGGGGTTAACACCGGGGAGCTGTTTTTT. Its protein is CASSSLGTSGGVNTGELFF.

There are a few counts of this clone. The genes are TRBV15 and TRBJ2-5; no clear D. Germline lookup yields CDR1 LNHNV and CDR2 YYDKDF (reference sequence). Trimming removed 1 base from V and 5 bases from J, with 11 bases in between. The CDR3 totals 14 residues. The CDR3 region has the DNA TGTGCCACCAGCAGAGGCCTAACGAGGGAGACCCAGTACTTC. Amino acid sequence: CATSRGLTRETQYF. Full variable domain (outside the CDR3, taken from reference TRBV15 and TRBJ2-5): DAMVIQNPRYQVTQFGKPVTLSCSQTLNHNVMYWYQQKSSQAPKLLFHYYDKDFNNEADTPDNFQSRRPNTSFCFLDIRSPGLGDTAMYLCATSRGLTRETQYFGPGTRLLVL.

The chain recombines TRBV6-6 with TRBJ1-1; D is perhaps TRBD1 (6 bases). The germline V gene encodes CDR1 MNHNY and CDR2 SVGAGI (reference sequence). The CDR3 runs to 14 residues. The V and J ends lost 4 bases and 8 bases respectively, with 17 bases between them. CDR3 sequence (DNA): TGTGCCAGCAGTTTTACAGGGAATGTTCTCGAAGCTTTCTTT. This sequence encodes CASSFTGNVLEAFF.

The chain combines TRBV4-1 with TRBJ1-3; TRBD1 matches at 7 bases. Germline V gives CDR1 MGHRA, CDR2 YSYEKL. CDR3 size: 15 residues. J was trimmed by 4 bases and V by 4 bases; bases with no gene match: 7. The CDR3 spells CASSRVPGQGNTIYF. The CDR3 DNA sequence: TGCGCCAGCAGCCGCGTACCGGGACAGGGAAACACCATATATTTT.

The genes are TRBV6-6 and TRBJ2-4; 10 nucleotides line up with TRBD1. V was pared by 2 bases and J by 6 bases, with 4 bases of the junction left unmatched. This CDR3 region has 15 residues. In germline, CDR1 is MNHNY, CDR2 SVGAGI (reference sequence). In DNA form, the CDR3 reads TGTGCCAGCAGTTACAGACAGGGGGCAAGAAACATTCAGTACTTC. Translated, it gives CASSYRQGARNIQYF.

This clone was detected once. The V and J genes are TRBV30 and TRBJ2-7; the D is unclear. The V and J ends lost 0 bases and 10 bases respectively, with 10 bases between them. The CDR3 consists of 11 residues. From germline, CDR1 is GTSNPN and CDR2 SVGIG (reference sequence). This CDR3 reads CAWSVVGIQYF. The CDR3 region has the DNA TGTGCCTGGAGTGTAGTAGGCATCCAGTACTTC.

This chain links TRBV4-3 with TRBJ2-7, with D possibly being TRBD2 (6 bases). Germline V gene sequence: CDR1 LGHNA, CDR2 YSLEER. The CDR3 length is 17 residues. Trimming pared 5 bases from V and 1 base from J, leaving 21 bases between. Here the CDR3 DNA reads TGCGCCAGCAGCGCCCCCCAACGGGAGAGCCCGTCCTACGAGCAGTACTTC. It specifies CASSAPQRESPSYEQYF.

This clone was detected a few times. The V call is TRBV9, the J call TRBJ1-2; D possibly corresponds to TRBD1 (5 bases). This CDR3 contains 16 residues. Trimming cost V 0 bases and J 6 bases, with 18 bases left between them. From germline, CDR1 is SGDLS and CDR2 YYNGEE. The CDR3 here is CASSVVVGEGPNGYTF. CDR3 bases: TGTGCCAGCAGCGTAGTAGTTGGGGAGGGGCCTAATGGCTACACCTTC.